The clone carrying this TCR beta chain was recorded many times. This sample is drawn from a study of T-cell reconstitution after alpha-beta-depleted transplantation in children. TCRbeta library construction was performed incorporating unique molecular identifiers. TCRdb called the PCR reads again in MiXCR, with one record for every CDR3 protein. The sample includes under 300,000 distinct CDR3 sequences, 9.7% of them seen just once. Germline V gene lookup returns CDR1 DFQATT and CDR2 SNEGSKA (reference sequence). With 6 bases removed from V and 5 bases from J, the gap between germline ends came to 16 bases. The CDR3 runs 13 residues.

This chain uses TRBV20-1 with TRBJ1-1; perhaps TRBD1 as D (5 bases). The sample here was PBMCs from the stem cell graft donor, taken from the stem cell graft. The receptor was isolated from a human donor who donated a stem cell graft to a child with SCID. The CDR3 loop reads CSASHGARTEAFF. CDR3 DNA sequence: TGCAGTGCCAGCCACGGGGCTCGGACTGAAGCTTTCTTT.